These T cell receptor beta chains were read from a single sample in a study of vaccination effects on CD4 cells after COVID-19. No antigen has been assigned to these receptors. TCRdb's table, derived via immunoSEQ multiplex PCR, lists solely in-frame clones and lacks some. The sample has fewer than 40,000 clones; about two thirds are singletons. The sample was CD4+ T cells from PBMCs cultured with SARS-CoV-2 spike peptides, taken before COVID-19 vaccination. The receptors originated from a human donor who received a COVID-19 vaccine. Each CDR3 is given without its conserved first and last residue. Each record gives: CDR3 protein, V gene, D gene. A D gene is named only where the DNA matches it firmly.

ASSLGGSGSGSYNEQF,TRBV5-1,TRBD2
ASSQERGEQY,TRBV4-2,NA
ASSESGTAFKGYT,TRBV5-1,NA
ASRVERDTGELF,TRBV2,NA
ASSAGQVTEAF,TRBV2,TRBD1
ASSMGDRLLNSPLH,TRBV19,NA
ASSLDQFFNEQF,TRBV11-2,NA
ASSQLPVDGTQY,TRBV3-1/TRBV3-2,NA
SVKYSSDTQY,TRBV29-1,NA
ASSFRAENEKLF,TRBV5-5,NA
ASSQGDVTGLKDYGYT,TRBV4-3,TRBD1
ASSQDREGRANVLT,TRBV4-2,TRBD2
ASSDLSGSDEQY,TRBV2,TRBD2
ASSVPGQGGHGYT,TRBV9,TRBD1
ASSPPGGNTGELF,TRBV5-4,TRBD2
ASSFDRGSFNEQF,TRBV7-2,TRBD1
ASSRDRYEQY,TRBV5-8,NA
ASRNRASSNQPQH,TRBV2,NA
SVEFNQETQY,TRBV29-1,NA
ASSEGEPQH,TRBV6-1,NA
ASSQEGVTGELF,TRBV4-1,NA
ATSRDRFPGRNTEAF,TRBV15,NA
ASTGQGAQYGYT,TRBV2,TRBD1
ASRPQGSEADTQY,TRBV5-6,NA
ASSRTGPRSGNTIY,TRBV28,NA
ASSLSGPYYNEQF,TRBV27,NA
ATSRDLGSGDTQY,TRBV15,TRBD2
ASSAPIPGQGAGDTQY,TRBV28,TRBD1
ASSQVAGAAYNEQF,TRBV5-4,TRBD2